Below are 14 T cell receptor beta chains sequenced from a single sample in a study of T cell repertoires in cytomegalovirus infection. TCRdb reanalysed the reads using MiXCR and keeps one entry per CDR3 protein. The sample holds 480,000 or so distinct CDR3 sequences, approximately 11% seen once. The sequencing sample was made of PBMCs. These receptors were collected from a human donor in good health (CMV status not recorded). Some clones in this sample may be carry-over from other donors' samples.

In the case of this clonotype: This sequence may be a read error, since a much larger clone differs from it by one base. V usage is TRBV12-3 or TRBV12-4 and J usage is TRBJ1-1; 9 nucleotides agree with TRBD1. V shed 2 bases, J shed 4 bases, and the junction held 5 bases outside the gene matches. CDR3 length equals 15 residues. CDR3 residues: CASSLSGTGCTEAFF. CDR3 DNA sequence: TGTGCCAGCAGTTTATCCGGGACAGGGTGCACTGAAGCTTTCTTT.

The sample holds many counts of this clonotype. CDR3 residues: CASSQGGNGAGELFF. The CDR3 region has the DNA TGTGCCAGCAGCCAAGGGGGGAATGGGGCCGGGGAGCTGTTTTTT. The V call is TRBV4-2, the J call TRBJ2-2; D might be TRBD1 or TRBD2, each matching 5 bases. V was shortened by 1 base and J by 6 bases, with 12 bases between the two germline ends. The CDR3 contains 15 residues. CDR1 and CDR2 from the germline V gene are LGHNA and YNFKEQ.

This clonotype was detected only a few times. This rearrangement joins TRBV28 to TRBJ1-4, with 8 positions matching TRBD1. Trimming at V came to 5 bases and at J to 4 bases, leaving 6 bases not matched to a gene. Germline assignment: CDR1 MDHEN and CDR2 SYDVKM. This CDR3 is built from 15 residues. CDR3 loop: CASSPTGALNEKLFF. The CDR3 DNA follows: TGTGCCAGCAGTCCGACAGGGGCTCTTAATGAAAAACTGTTTTTT.

This clonotype showed up just a few times. The genes are TRBV5-1 and TRBJ1-1, with D unclear. CDR1 and CDR2 from the germline V gene are SGHRS and YFSETQ. Trimming removed 0 bases from V and 1 base from J, with 10 bases in between. CDR3 length: 15 amino acids. The chain's CDR3 is CASSLEGNKNTEAFF. As DNA, the CDR3 is TGCGCCAGCAGCTTGGAAGGGAATAAGAACACTGAAGCTTTCTTT.

The V gene is TRBV20-1, the J gene TRBJ2-3; TRBD1 agrees at 10 bases. Germline CDR1 is DFQATT and CDR2 is SNEGSKA (reference sequence). Trimming removed 6 bases from V and 1 base from J; junction bases left unmatched: 4. The length of the CDR3 is 14 residues. This chain's CDR3 is CSAPGTGGTDTQYF. The CDR3 bases are TGCAGTGCGCCTGGGACAGGGGGCACAGATACGCAGTATTTT.

This clonotype was detected many times. The chain uses TRBV7-8 and TRBJ2-3; weak D call: TRBD1 (6 bases). V was trimmed by 5 bases and J by 3 bases, leaving 18 bases between them. The CDR3 is 16 amino acids. The germline V gene has CDR1 SGHVS and CDR2 FQNEAQ. The DNA for the CDR3 is TGTGCCAGCAGCCCCGATGACACAGGGTTAACAGATACGCAGTATTTT. Protein product: CASSPDDTGLTDTQYF.

Comments on this clonotype: At one end, the junction sequence differs from germline, possibly due to a read error. V is TRBV29-1 and J is TRBJ1-1; D remains ambiguous. Germline V gene lookup returns CDR1 SQVTM and CDR2 ANQGSEA. This CDR3 spans 9 amino acids. This CDR3 is CSDSNETFF. CDR3 DNA: TGCAGCGACAGCAATGAAACTTTCTTT.

This clonotype was seen a handful of times. The chain links TRBV4-2 to TRBJ2-5, with 12 bases lining up with TRBD2. CDR3 length: 18 residues. In germline, CDR1 is LGHNA, CDR2 YNFKEQ. With V trimmed by 3 bases and J by 5 bases, 13 bases remained unmatched. DNA for the CDR3: TGTGCCAGCAGCCAGGAGCTAGCGGGAGGGCCCTCGGCGGAGACCCAGTACTTC. This encodes CASSQELAGGPSAETQYF.

There are many counts of this clonotype. In nucleotides, the CDR3 is TGCAGCGCTAATCATGCTAACTATGGCTACACCTTC. Translating it yields CSANHANYGYTF. V and J are TRBV29-1 and TRBJ1-2, with unresolved D. The V end lost 7 bases, the J end lost 0 bases, and 9 bases lay between the germline ends. This CDR3 spans 12 amino acids. Per germline, CDR1 SQVTM and CDR2 ANQGSEA.

This clonotype has at least ten counts. The chain uses TRBV7-2 and TRBJ1-1; the D is unclear. The germline V gene encodes CDR1 SGHTA and CDR2 FQGNSA. The CDR3 runs to 12 residues. Trimming removed 8 bases at V and 5 bases at J, with 12 bases between. CDR3 sequence: CASGRRGTEAFF. The CDR3 region has the DNA TGTGCCAGCGGCAGGCGAGGAACTGAAGCTTTCTTT.

This clonotype showed up many times. The rearrangement joins TRBV20-1 to TRBJ2-3; D gene ambiguous. Per germline, CDR1 DFQATT and CDR2 SNEGSKA (reference sequence). This CDR3 contains 14 residues. Deletions cut 0 bases from V and 1 base from J, with 8 bases between. In nucleotides, the CDR3 is TGCAGTGCTAGAGATCCAGATGGCACAGATACGCAGTATTTT. Its translation is CSARDPDGTDTQYF.

This clonotype was observed at least ten times. This chain's CDR3 is CASSVQQGGGYYGYTF. CDR3 sequence (DNA): TGTGCCAGCAGTGTTCAGCAGGGGGGCGGGTATTATGGCTACACCTTC. The chain links TRBV6-1 to TRBJ1-2; 7 nucleotides line up with TRBD1. With V trimmed by 4 bases and J by 5 bases, 13 bases remained unmatched. The CDR3 is 16 residues long. CDR1 and CDR2 (germline): MNHNS, SASEGT.

The chain uses TRBV30 and TRBJ1-1, with D tentatively TRBD1 (6 bases). The V gene lost 4 bases and the J gene lost 4 bases, with 13 bases spanning the gap. This CDR3 has 13 amino acids. Per the germline V gene, CDR1 is GTSNPN and CDR2 is SVGIG (reference sequence). This CDR3 is CAWKEGGGTEAFF. The DNA for the CDR3 is TGTGCCTGGAAGGAAGGAGGGGGCACTGAAGCTTTCTTT.

Many counts were recorded for this clonotype. The rearrangement uses TRBV28 and TRBJ2-2; weak D call: TRBD2 (6 bases). CDR1 and CDR2 from the germline V gene are MDHEN and SYDVKM. With 4 bases removed from V and 10 bases from J, the gap between germline ends came to 19 bases. The CDR3 consists of 15 residues. The CDR3 sequence is CASSSTGTGDEELFF. The CDR3 region has the DNA TGTGCCAGCAGTTCAACCGGGACTGGCGATGAGGAGCTGTTTTTT.